The 7 T cell receptor beta chains reported below all come from one sample, sequenced in a study of metastatic and nonmetastatic thyroid tumors. With MiXCR, TCRdb reprocessed the PCR reads. The data show 45,000 to 65,000 clones, around 20% seen once. Each patient went into thyroid surgery without having received any treatment. Material: blood. The receptor source for this set is a female donor with papillary thyroid cancer or a benign thyroid nodule (not recorded which). Some clones in this sample may be carry-over from other donors' samples.

The rearrangement uses TRBV20-1 and TRBJ2-7; D call uncertain. The CDR3 spans 13 residues. Trimming cost V 5 bases and J 4 bases, with 15 bases left between them. Looked up from germline, CDR1 is DFQATT and CDR2 is SNEGSKA (reference sequence). The CDR3 region is CSAGDIYSYEQYF. The CDR3 DNA follows: TGCAGTGCTGGGGATATTTACTCGTACGAGCAGTACTTC.

This clone was counted many times. This chain connects TRBV3-1 to TRBJ1-2, with 9 bases lining up with TRBD1. Germline V gene lookup returns CDR1 LGHDT and CDR2 YNNKEL (reference sequence). CDR3 length: 15 amino acids. The ends lost 4 bases at V and 7 bases at J; junction bases unmatched: 10. The CDR3 sequence is CASSRPGTGFSGYTF. The CDR3, as DNA: TGTGCCAGCAGCCGACCCGGGACAGGGTTTAGTGGCTACACCTTC.

The chain joins TRBV20-1 to TRBJ2-7; either TRBD1 or TRBD2 may supply D (6 bases each). V gave up 8 bases and J gave up 7 bases, with 24 bases separating them. The CDR3 consists of 14 residues. Germline CDR1 DFQATT, CDR2 SNEGSKA (reference sequence). CDR3 nucleotides: TGCAGTTCTCACGGGGGACATGGGGCGCAAGAGCAGTACTTC. Its protein product is CSSHGGHGAQEQYF.

This clone was recorded at least ten times. The rearrangement uses TRBV6-2 or TRBV6-3 and TRBJ2-1; 10 bases map to TRBD2. Germline assignment: CDR1 MNHEY and CDR2 SVGEGT. J lost 0 bases, V lost 3 bases, and 5 bases had no gene match. The CDR3 is 17 amino acids. For the CDR3, the DNA is TGTGCCAGCAGTTATCTAGCGGGGGTAGTCTCCTACAATGAGCAGTTCTTC. It codes for CASSYLAGVVSYNEQFF.

Many counts were recorded for this clone. The chain is built from TRBV6-1 and TRBJ1-2, with 8 positions matching TRBD1. Germline V gene sequence: CDR1 MNHNS, CDR2 SASEGT. The CDR3 covers 13 residues. Trimming removed 5 bases from V and 6 bases from J; junction bases left unmatched: 5. For the CDR3, the DNA is TGTGCCAGCAGTTCCGACAGGGGAGATGGCTACACCTTC. The encoded protein is CASSSDRGDGYTF.

This clone has more than one count but fewer than ten. V and J are TRBV6-1 and TRBJ1-6; tentative D call: TRBD1 (5 bases). The CDR3 covers 12 residues. The V end lost 6 bases, the J end lost 6 bases, and 6 bases lay between the germline ends. The germline V gene encodes CDR1 MNHNS and CDR2 SASEGT. The CDR3 coding sequence is TGTGCCAGCAGCCAGGGTAATTCACCCCTCCACTTT. It codes for CASSQGNSPLHF.

This clone came up many times. Given a much more abundant clone one base away, this may be a read error. Other nucleotide sequences from this sample produce the same CDR3. This chain connects TRBV5-1 to TRBJ2-7, with unresolved D. The CDR3 totals 15 residues. Germline V gives CDR1 SGHRS, CDR2 YFSETQ. DNA of the CDR3: TGCGCCAGCAGCTTGTCACCCCAAACTAACTACGAGCAGTATTTC. Its protein is CASSLSPQTNYEQYF.